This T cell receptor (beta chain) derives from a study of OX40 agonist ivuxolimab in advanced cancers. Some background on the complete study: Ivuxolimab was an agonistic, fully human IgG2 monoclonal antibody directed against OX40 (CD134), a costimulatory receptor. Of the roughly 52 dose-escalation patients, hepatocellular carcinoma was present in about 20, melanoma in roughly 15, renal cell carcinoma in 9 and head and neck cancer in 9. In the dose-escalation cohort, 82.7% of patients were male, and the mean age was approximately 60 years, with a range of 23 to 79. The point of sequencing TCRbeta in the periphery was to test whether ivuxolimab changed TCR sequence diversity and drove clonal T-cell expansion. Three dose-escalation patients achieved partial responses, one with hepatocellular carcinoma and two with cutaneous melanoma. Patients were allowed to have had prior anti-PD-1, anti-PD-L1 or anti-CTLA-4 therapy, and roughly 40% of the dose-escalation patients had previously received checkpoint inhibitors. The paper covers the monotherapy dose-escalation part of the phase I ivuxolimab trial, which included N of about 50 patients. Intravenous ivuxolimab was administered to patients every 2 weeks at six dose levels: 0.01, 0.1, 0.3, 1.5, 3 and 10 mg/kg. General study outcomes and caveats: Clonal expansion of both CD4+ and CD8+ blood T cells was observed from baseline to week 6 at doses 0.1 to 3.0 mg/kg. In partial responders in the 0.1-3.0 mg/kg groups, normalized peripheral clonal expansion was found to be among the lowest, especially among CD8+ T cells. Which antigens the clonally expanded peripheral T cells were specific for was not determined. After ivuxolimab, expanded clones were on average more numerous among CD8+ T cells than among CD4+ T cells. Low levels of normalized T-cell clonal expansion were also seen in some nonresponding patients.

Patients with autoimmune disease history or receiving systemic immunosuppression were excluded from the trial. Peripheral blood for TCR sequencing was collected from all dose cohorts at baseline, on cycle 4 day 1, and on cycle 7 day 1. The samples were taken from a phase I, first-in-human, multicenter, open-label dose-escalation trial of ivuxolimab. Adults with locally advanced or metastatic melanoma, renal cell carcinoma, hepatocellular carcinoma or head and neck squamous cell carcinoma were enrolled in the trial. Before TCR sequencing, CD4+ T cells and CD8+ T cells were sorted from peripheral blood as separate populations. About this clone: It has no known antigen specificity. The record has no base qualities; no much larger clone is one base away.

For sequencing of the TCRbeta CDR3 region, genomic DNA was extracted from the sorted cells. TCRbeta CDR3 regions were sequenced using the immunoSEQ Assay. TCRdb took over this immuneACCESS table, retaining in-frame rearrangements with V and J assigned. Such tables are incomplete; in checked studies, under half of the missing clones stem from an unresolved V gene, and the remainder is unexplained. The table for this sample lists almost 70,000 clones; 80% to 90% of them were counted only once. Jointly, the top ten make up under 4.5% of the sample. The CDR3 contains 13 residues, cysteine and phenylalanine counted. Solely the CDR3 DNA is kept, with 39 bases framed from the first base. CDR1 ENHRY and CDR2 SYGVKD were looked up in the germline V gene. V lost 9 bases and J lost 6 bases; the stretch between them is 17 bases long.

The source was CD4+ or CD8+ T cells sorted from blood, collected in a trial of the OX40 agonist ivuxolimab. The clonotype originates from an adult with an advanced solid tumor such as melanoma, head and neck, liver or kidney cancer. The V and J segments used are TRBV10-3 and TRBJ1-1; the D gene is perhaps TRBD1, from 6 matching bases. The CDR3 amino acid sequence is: CAMGRGGEAEAFF. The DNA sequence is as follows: TGTGCCATGGGAAGAGGGGGTGAGGCTGAAGCTTTCTTT.